This passage covers 22 T cell receptor beta chains from one sample sequenced in a study of blood T cells in healthy people across ages. The second PCR ran roughly 6 to 11 cycles with a sample-barcoded 5' primer and J-beta primers. TCRdb itself ran the 5' RACE reads through MiXCR, one entry per CDR3 protein. This table holds some 710,000 distinct CDR3 sequences, 46% found once. What was sequenced was blood. These receptors were taken from a man older than 75 in good health.

The V gene is TRBV2, the J gene TRBJ2-1; TRBD2 agrees at 10 bases. Germline V gives CDR1 SNHLY, CDR2 FYNNEI. J was trimmed by 0 bases and V by 10 bases; bases with no gene match: 15. The CDR3 contains 18 residues. The CDR3 DNA reads TGTGCCAACAATCCAGGGGGACTAGCGCAAATCTCCTACAATGAGCAGTTCTTC. This sequence encodes CANNPGGLAQISYNEQFF.

The chain combines TRBV20-1 with TRBJ2-7; TRBD2 might be the D (6 bases). The CDR3 sequence is 13 residues long. Per the germline V gene, CDR1 is DFQATT and CDR2 is SNEGSKA (reference sequence). Trimming took off 3 bases at V and 1 base at J, with 10 bases between the two ends. The chain's CDR3 is CSASPGTSYEQYF. The CDR3 DNA is TGCAGTGCTAGCCCCGGGACTTCCTACGAGCAGTACTTC.

This clonotype was observed a few times. The V and J genes are TRBV20-1 and TRBJ2-3; 9 bases fit TRBD1. The V segment lost 7 bases and the J segment 3 bases; nucleotides outside the gene matches: 11. The germline V gene encodes CDR1 DFQATT and CDR2 SNEGSKA (reference sequence). The CDR3 length is 15 residues. The CDR3 coding sequence is TGCAGTGTTACCTCCGGGACAGGGAATACAGATACGCAGTATTTT. It codes for CSVTSGTGNTDTQYF.

This chain links TRBV25-1 with TRBJ2-5; 7 nucleotides agree with TRBD2. V was pared by 2 bases and J by 4 bases, with 7 bases of the junction left unmatched. Germline V CDR1 and CDR2: MGHDK, SYGVNS. The CDR3 sequence is 15 residues long. In nucleotides, the CDR3 is TGTGCCAGCAGTGAAACGGCGGGGGATATAGAGACCCAGTACTTC. This sequence encodes CASSETAGDIETQYF.

This clonotype was seen a few times. The CDR3 region has the DNA TGCAGCGCCGAGGGGGGGACCACAGATACGCAGTATTTT. This translates into CSAEGGTTDTQYF. The chain has TRBV29-1 and TRBJ2-3, with D perhaps TRBD2 (7 bases). V was trimmed by 7 bases and J by 2 bases, leaving 13 bases between them. This CDR3 has 13 residues. Germline V lookup: CDR1 SQVTM, CDR2 ANQGSEA.

This clonotype has more than one count but fewer than ten. The chain combines TRBV29-1 with TRBJ2-2, with D maybe TRBD1 (5 bases). V was pared by 3 bases and J by 4 bases, with 12 bases between. The length of the CDR3 is 14 residues. CDR1 and CDR2 from the germline V gene are SQVTM and ANQGSEA. The chain's CDR3 is CSVDEGEGTGELFF. CDR3 nucleotides: TGCAGCGTTGACGAAGGGGAAGGCACCGGGGAGCTGTTTTTT.

Concerning this clonotype: This may be a read error, as it is one base from a much larger clone. J is TRBJ2-1 and V is TRBV7-2; D uncertain. Germline CDR1 SGHTA, CDR2 FQGNSA. The CDR3 loop spans 14 amino acids. The V and J ends lost 5 bases and 6 bases respectively, with 14 bases between them. This CDR3 reads CASSARVWGNEQFF. The CDR3 region has the DNA TGTGCCAGCAGCGCAAGGGTCTGGGGCAATGAGCAGTTCTTC.

This clonotype was seen only a few times. The chain links TRBV10-2 to TRBJ2-7; D remains unclear. The germline V gene encodes CDR1 WSHSY and CDR2 SAAADI. The CDR3 is 15 residues long. V lost 0 bases and J lost 1, with 10 bases in between. The DNA of the CDR3 is TGCGCCAGCAGTGAGTCGATAGTGCGGTCCTACGAGCAGTACTTC. Protein sequence: CASSESIVRSYEQYF.

The chain couples TRBV20-1 to TRBJ2-7; the match to TRBD2 covers 10 bases. The CDR3 is made up of 13 amino acids. The junction had 8 bases not matched to a gene; V was cut back by 6 bases and J by 6 bases. Germline CDR1 and CDR2: DFQATT and SNEGSKA (reference sequence). CDR3 region: CSATGLAGVEQYF. The CDR3 DNA reads as TGCAGTGCCACGGGCCTAGCGGGAGTCGAGCAGTACTTC.

Only a few counts were recorded for this clonotype. This sequence joins TRBV7-9 and TRBJ2-1; D is undetermined. The V and J ends lost 3 bases and 8 bases respectively, with 17 bases between them. Germline loops: CDR1 SEHNR, CDR2 FQNEAQ (reference sequence). This CDR3 is built from 15 residues. In nucleotides, the CDR3 is TGTGCCAGCAGCTTCTTGGTCAACTACCAGGATGAGCAGTTCTTC. The encoded protein is CASSFLVNYQDEQFF.

This clonotype was picked up a small number of times. This rearrangement joins TRBV21-1 to TRBJ2-7; TRBD1 is taken as the D call from the table, unchecked against the DNA. TRBV21-1 is recorded as a pseudogene. This CDR3 spans 15 amino acids. The CDR3 region is CASSKLGQKRYEQYF. DNA for the CDR3: TGTGCCAGCAGCAAACTGGGACAGAAAAGATACGAGCAGTACTTC.

The chain employs TRBV21-1 and TRBJ2-1; the D segment call TRBD2 is taken from the table without a DNA check. TRBV21-1 is noted as a pseudogene. The CDR3 consists of 20 residues. CDR3 DNA: TGTGCCGGCAGCAAAGCGCGGACTAGCGGGAGAAGGTGCTCCTACGATGAGCAGTTCTTC. It codes for CAGSKARTSGRRCSYDEQFF.

This clonotype was picked up a small number of times. The V gene is TRBV20-1, the J gene TRBJ1-5, with TRBD1 identical over 8 bases. The CDR3 has 15 residues. Germline loops: CDR1 DFQATT, CDR2 SNEGSKA (reference sequence). V gave up 6 bases and J gave up 2 bases; unmatched junction bases: 9. The DNA for the CDR3 is TGCAGTGCGATGGGACAGGTCCGCCGCAATCAGCCCCAGCATTTT. Protein product: CSAMGQVRRNQPQHF.

V and J are TRBV7-9 and TRBJ2-5; D is perhaps TRBD2 (6 bases). The germline gives CDR1 SEHNR, CDR2 FQNEAQ (reference sequence). The V and J ends lost 6 bases and 11 bases respectively, with 19 bases between them. The CDR3 runs to 13 residues. CDR3 in amino acids: CASRSSQGGEQYF. In DNA, the CDR3 is TGTGCCAGCAGATCCAGTCAGGGCGGGGAGCAGTACTTC.

This clonotype was observed a few times. The chain has TRBV20-1 and TRBJ2-7; 9 bases line up with TRBD2. This CDR3 is built from 15 residues. In germline, CDR1 is DFQATT, CDR2 SNEGSKA (reference sequence). V lost 7 bases and J lost 1; bases outside the gene matches: 11. The CDR3 reads CSVWHSSGESYEQYF. The CDR3 region has the DNA TGCAGTGTGTGGCACTCTAGCGGGGAATCCTACGAGCAGTACTTC.

This clonotype appeared a few times. The chain carries TRBV27 and TRBJ2-7; the D gene is possibly TRBD1 (5 bases). The V end lost 6 bases, the J end lost 6 bases, and 18 bases lay between the germline ends. The CDR3 extends over 14 amino acids. Germline assignment: CDR1 MNHEY and CDR2 SMNVEV (reference sequence). The CDR3 coding sequence is TGTGCCAGCAGCCCCCCAGGGTACCCCCGCGAGCAGTACTTC. Its translation: CASSPPGYPREQYF.

The chain uses TRBV27 and TRBJ2-3, with D tentatively TRBD2 (5 bases). The CDR3 contains 13 residues. Germline V gene data show CDR1 as MNHEY and CDR2 as SMNVEV (reference sequence). V gave up 6 bases and J gave up 4 bases, with 11 bases separating them. The CDR3 is CASRRAGPDTQYF. The CDR3 DNA is TGTGCCAGCAGGCGGGCGGGCCCAGATACGCAGTATTTT.

The sample holds a few counts of this clonotype. The DNA for the CDR3 is TGCAGCCTAGCGGGGACAGATACGCAGTATTTT. Its protein product is CSLAGTDTQYF. The gene calls are TRBV20-1 and TRBJ2-3; 9 positions match TRBD2. This CDR3 contains 11 residues. CDR1 is DFQATT and CDR2 is SNEGSKA in the germline V gene (reference sequence).

This clonotype occurred a few times. The CDR3 DNA reads TGTGCCAGCAGCTTTGCCGGGAGGGGGTCCTACGAGCAGTACTTC. Protein product: CASSFAGRGSYEQYF. The V gene is TRBV7-9, the J gene TRBJ2-7; 8 nucleotides align to TRBD2. Germline values: CDR1 SEHNR, CDR2 FQNEAQ (reference sequence). V lost 3 bases to trimming and J lost 1 base; unmatched junction nucleotides: 5. This CDR3 region has 15 residues.

Points on this clonotype: A much larger clone sits a single nucleotide away, making a read error possible. The chain carries TRBV15 and TRBJ2-5; perhaps TRBD1 as D (5 bases). In germline, CDR1 is LNHNV, CDR2 YYDKDF (reference sequence). The V end was cut by 0 bases, the J end by 11 bases, with 10 bases between. The length of the CDR3 is 12 residues. The CDR3 DNA reads TGTGCCACCAGCAGAGACCGGACATCGCAGTACTTC. Translation: CATSRDRTSQYF.

On this clonotype: Its ends do not fully match the called genes, so a read error is possible. V usage is TRBV5-1 and J usage is TRBJ1-1, with D maybe TRBD1 (5 bases). Germline V gives CDR1 SGHRS, CDR2 YFSETQ. This CDR3 comprises 14 residues. This CDR3 reads CDSSLGGANTEAFF. The CDR3 region has the DNA TGCGACAGCAGCTTGGGTGGGGCCAACACTGAAGCTTTCTTT.

The V call is TRBV7-9, the J call TRBJ2-1, with D unresolved. CDR3 size: 14 residues. The germline V and J ends were trimmed by 1 base and 6 bases, with 10 bases remaining between them. CDR1 and CDR2 (germline): SEHNR, FQNEAQ (reference sequence). The CDR3 sequence is CASSLGWSSNEQFF. The CDR3 region has the DNA TGTGCCAGCAGCTTAGGTTGGAGTTCCAATGAGCAGTTCTTC.